What follows describes a single T cell receptor (beta chain). TCRdb re-analysed the RT-PCR reads in MiXCR, keeping a single row per CDR3 protein. This sample carries about 620,000 distinct CDR3 sequences, around 11% of them seen once, and the ten largest clones take 8% to 13%. The entry originates in a study of response to subunit inactivated influenza vaccine. Trimming removed 0 bases from V and 7 bases from J, with 13 bases in between. Germline V gene sequence: CDR1 SGHRS, CDR2 YFSETQ. This CDR3 has 14 residues. The data were also submitted as part of a second study, on T cells expressing NK-cell markers. That source notes: cDNA encoding TCR beta was synthesized via 5'RACE template switching incorporating UMIs. Repertoires of TCR beta were obtained from T cells sorted as CD3+CD56+NKG2C+, CD3+CD56+NKG2C- and CD3+CD56-NKG2C+. HCMV serostatus: seven of eight sequenced donors positive, one negative. Restriction of sorting to alpha-beta TCR T cells was accomplished in several experiments using an anti-gamma-delta TCR antibody. Where a handful of donors were concerned, these clonotypes also led the CD3+CD56-NKG2C+ fraction.

The chain carries TRBV5-1 and TRBJ2-5; D is perhaps TRBD2 (5 bases). The sequence was obtained from a man between 50 and 59 years old who received an inactivated influenza vaccine. The material was PBMCs from blood, obtained on the day of vaccination. CDR3: CASSLDYGERTQYF. The CDR3 nucleotides read TGCGCCAGCAGCTTGGACTACGGGGAGAGGACCCAGTACTTC.